The 26 T cell receptor beta chains below come from one sample, sequenced in a study of T-cell memory formation after mild COVID-19. TCRdb reprocessed the 5' RACE reads via MiXCR and lists one record per CDR3 protein. The sample includes 30,000 to 50,000 distinct CDR3 sequences, 6% to 7.5% of them seen just once. Sequenced material: PBMCs or a T cell subset sorted from them (not recorded which). Receptor source: an adult who had mild COVID-19 (a few samples of this study predate the infection). Cell type and time point are not known.

In this sample, this clonotype turned up many times. CDR3 sequence (DNA): TGTGCCAGCAGTGCCCTTAGCGGGATGTCCTACGAGCAGTACTTC. Translation gives CASSALSGMSYEQYF. The rearrangement joins TRBV25-1 to TRBJ2-7; 8 nucleotides agree with TRBD2. The CDR3 contains 15 residues. V was pared by 4 bases and J by 1 base, with 6 bases of the junction left unmatched. Germline CDR1 reads MGHDK; CDR2 reads SYGVNS.

This clonotype was seen many times. The chain carries TRBV7-6 and TRBJ2-1, with D perhaps TRBD2 (6 bases). The CDR3 is 17 amino acids. Trimming removed 5 bases at V and 4 bases at J, with 21 bases between. In germline, CDR1 is SGHVS, CDR2 FNYEAQ. The CDR3 loop reads CASSLRIASGLYNEQFF. The CDR3 DNA is TGTGCCAGCAGCCTCCGAATCGCCAGCGGGTTATACAATGAGCAGTTCTTC.

This clonotype was detected a few times. This chain joins TRBV3-1 and TRBJ2-1, with no clear D. The V end lost 2 bases, the J end lost 4 bases, and 6 bases lay between the germline ends. Germline lookup yields CDR1 LGHDT and CDR2 YNNKEL (reference sequence). The CDR3 is made up of 13 amino acids. The CDR3 here is CASSQHGYNEQFF. The CDR3 nucleotides are TGTGCCAGCAGCCAACACGGTTACAATGAGCAGTTCTTC.

This clonotype was seen ten or more times. The rearrangement joins TRBV25-1 to TRBJ2-3; D is unclear. The CDR3 spans 13 residues. V lost 7 bases, J lost 0 bases, and 8 bases lay in between. Germline V CDR1 and CDR2: MGHDK, SYGVNS. In DNA, the CDR3 is TGTGCCAGCAAGACCTACAGCACAGATACGCAGTATTTT. This translates into CASKTYSTDTQYF.

The V and J genes are TRBV13 and TRBJ2-1; 11 nucleotides align to TRBD2. The CDR3 has 15 residues. Trimming took 4 bases from V and 4 from J; bases not matched to a gene: 3. Germline V CDR1 and CDR2: PRHDT, FYEKMQ (reference sequence). CDR3 coding DNA: TGTGCCAGCAGCTCGCGGACTAGCGGGTACAATGAGCAGTTCTTC. It is translated as CASSSRTSGYNEQFF.

This clonotype was detected only a few times. V gene TRBV5-1 combines with J gene TRBJ2-5, with D uncertain. V was shortened by 4 bases and J by 5 bases, with 15 bases between the two germline ends. CDR3 length: 14 amino acids. The germline gives CDR1 SGHRS, CDR2 YFSETQ. The CDR3 bases are TGCGCCAGCAGCCTGCGAAAGTCCGACGAGACCCAGTACTTC. It translates to CASSLRKSDETQYF.

This clonotype was seen more than once but under ten times. J is TRBJ2-1 and V is TRBV5-6; D is undetermined. This CDR3 contains 14 residues. In germline, CDR1 is SGHDT, CDR2 YYEEEE. V was shortened by 5 bases and J by 9 bases, with 18 bases between the two germline ends. CDR3 residues: CASRLRTYITEQFF. In DNA, the CDR3 is TGTGCCAGCAGGCTACGGACCTATATCACTGAGCAGTTCTTC.

This clonotype was seen at least ten times. The rearrangement uses TRBV7-3 and TRBJ2-3, with D tentatively TRBD2 (5 bases). The V end was cut by 5 bases, the J end by 4 bases, with 13 bases between. Germline CDR1 SGHTA, CDR2 FQGTGA. The CDR3 has 14 amino acids. CDR3 in amino acids: CASSPPLAPDTQYF. In DNA form, the CDR3 reads TGTGCCAGCAGCCCACCCCTAGCCCCAGATACGCAGTATTTT.

This clonotype was seen many times. The gene calls are TRBV11-2 and TRBJ2-2; no reliable D call. This CDR3 comprises 12 residues. Trimming shortened V by 6 bases and J by 6 bases, and 8 bases separated the two germline ends. Germline V CDR1 and CDR2: SGHAT, FQNNGV. CDR3 sequence reads: CASRTLSGELFF. The DNA for the CDR3 is TGTGCCAGCAGAACTTTGTCCGGGGAGCTGTTTTTT. The whole variable domain, remainder taken from reference TRBV11-2 and TRBJ2-2, is EAGVAQSPRYKIIEKRQSVAFWCNPISGHATLYWYQQILGQGPKLLIQFQNNGVVDDSQLPKDRFSAERLKGVDSTLKIQPAKLEDSAVYLCASRTLSGELFFGEGSRLTVL.

This clonotype was found a few times. The V and J genes are TRBV6-6 and TRBJ1-1; possible D gene TRBD1, 5 bases. The V gene's germline CDR1 is MNHNY and CDR2 SVGAGI (reference sequence). CDR3 length: 13 residues. V lost 5 bases and J lost 2, with 9 bases in between. In DNA, the CDR3 is TGTGCCAGCAGTCCCCGGGACAACACTGAAGCTTTCTTT. Protein product: CASSPRDNTEAFF.

This clonotype was counted many times. V and J are TRBV12-3 or TRBV12-4 and TRBJ2-1, with 8 bases aligning to TRBD2. The CDR3 runs to 15 residues. The junction had 8 bases not matched to a gene; V was cut back by 3 bases and J by 7 bases. The CDR3 sequence: CASSFAGGSRNEQFF. In DNA, the CDR3 is TGTGCCAGCAGTTTCGCGGGGGGATCAAGGAATGAGCAGTTCTTC.

This clonotype was observed many times. The CDR3 bases are TGCAGTGCTAAACAGATGGGGGTGGACACTGAAGCTTTCTTT. Translated, it gives CSAKQMGVDTEAFF. This rearrangement joins TRBV20-1 to TRBJ1-1; TRBD1 might be the D (5 bases). The CDR3 totals 14 residues. Germline CDR1 reads DFQATT; CDR2 reads SNEGSKA (reference sequence). V lost 4 bases to trimming and J lost 3 bases, with 15 bases between them.

DNA for the CDR3: TGTGCCAGCAGCTTGGGGAACGTGAACATTCAGTACTTC. Translated, it gives CASSLGNVNIQYF. The chain recombines TRBV7-9 with TRBJ2-4; D is ambiguous. This CDR3 is built from 13 residues. The ends were cut back, 3 bases at V and 7 bases at J, with 10 bases in the middle. The germline CDR1 and CDR2 sequences are SEHNR and FQNEAQ (reference sequence).

V gene TRBV11-2 combines with J gene TRBJ2-5, with no clear D. The CDR3 is 16 residues long. V was shortened by 1 base and J by 4 bases, with 16 bases between the two germline ends. Germline V gene lookup returns CDR1 SGHAT and CDR2 FQNNGV. CDR3: CASSLGVGPVGETQYF. The DNA of the CDR3 is TGTGCCAGCAGCTTAGGGGTCGGCCCCGTCGGAGAGACCCAGTACTTC.

This clonotype was recorded at least ten times. The chain is built from TRBV5-1 and TRBJ2-2; D remains unclear. Germline-derived CDR1 and CDR2 are SGHRS and YFSETQ. V lost 4 bases and J lost 4, with 14 bases in between. This CDR3 contains 15 residues. The CDR3 here is CASSLDQTGTGELFF. DNA of the CDR3: TGCGCCAGCAGCCTGGATCAGACGGGCACCGGGGAGCTGTTTTTT.

This clonotype was found many times. The J gene is TRBJ2-7, the V gene TRBV29-1; D not certain. Looked up from germline, CDR1 is SQVTM and CDR2 is ANQGSEA. The CDR3 is made up of 12 amino acids. Trimming stripped 4 bases from V and 0 bases from J, with 7 bases between. As DNA, the CDR3 is TGCAGCGTTGTGGGGAACTCCTACGAGCAGTACTTC. Translation gives CSVVGNSYEQYF.

The chain employs TRBV4-2 and TRBJ2-1, with TRBD2 as a possible D gene (5 bases). The V and J ends lost 5 bases and 5 bases respectively, with 10 bases between them. The germline CDR1 and CDR2 sequences are LGHNA and YNFKEQ. The CDR3 consists of 13 residues. Here the CDR3 DNA reads TGTGCCAGCAGCGAATCGAGGGACAATGAGCAGTTCTTC. Translating gives CASSESRDNEQFF.

In this sample, this clonotype turned up many times. This chain connects TRBV12-3 or TRBV12-4 to TRBJ2-3; no clear D gene. The CDR3 loop spans 14 amino acids. Trimming cost V 6 bases and J 0 bases, with 10 bases left between them. Here the CDR3 reads CASRLGTSTDTQYF. In DNA, the CDR3 is TGTGCCAGCAGGCTGGGAACTAGCACAGATACGCAGTATTTT.

This chain links TRBV4-3 with TRBJ2-7; TRBD2 agrees at 10 bases. The CDR3 runs to 16 residues. J lost 0 bases, V lost 5 bases, and 7 bases had no gene match. Germline V gives CDR1 LGHNA, CDR2 YSLEER. CDR3 sequence: CASSSIRTSGSYEQYF. CDR3 coding DNA: TGCGCCAGCAGCTCAATCCGGACTAGCGGCTCCTACGAGCAGTACTTC.

The CDR3 reads CASSGASRTGELFF. The CDR3 DNA is TGTGCCAGCAGTGGAGCGAGTAGAACCGGGGAGCTGTTTTTT. The rearrangement links TRBV6-5 to TRBJ2-2; D unclear. The germline V gene encodes CDR1 MNHEY and CDR2 SVGAGI. The CDR3 is 14 residues long. With 5 bases removed from V and 5 bases from J, the gap between germline ends came to 12 bases.

This clonotype was found a few times. V and J are TRBV7-2 and TRBJ1-5; D is uncertain. The CDR3 extends over 15 amino acids. CDR1 SGHTA and CDR2 FQGNSA come from the germline V gene. Trimming pared 1 base from V and 2 bases from J, leaving 9 bases between. In DNA, the CDR3 is TGTGCCAGCAGCTTAGAGCAACGGGGCAATCAGCCCCAGCATTTT. It translates to CASSLEQRGNQPQHF. Full variable domain (missing parts from reference TRBV7-2 and TRBJ1-5): GAGVSQSPSNKVTEKGKDVELRCDPISGHTALYWYRQSLGQGLEFLIYFQGNSAPDKSGLPSDRFSAERTGGSVSTLTIQRTQQEDSAVYLCASSLEQRGNQPQHFGDGTRLSIL.

This clonotype came up many times. The chain uses TRBV12-3 or TRBV12-4 and TRBJ1-1; perhaps TRBD1 as D (5 bases). This CDR3 contains 14 residues. The V gene lost 4 bases and the J gene lost 6 bases, with 15 bases spanning the gap. Here the CDR3 DNA reads TGTGCCAGCAGTTACGGGAGCGGGGGGGCTGAAGCTTTCTTT. It codes for CASSYGSGGAEAFF.

This clonotype was seen only a few times. The gene calls are TRBV12-3 or TRBV12-4 and TRBJ2-1; D is uncertain. The ends were cut back, 5 bases at V and 5 bases at J, with 7 bases in the middle. The CDR3 is made up of 12 amino acids. The CDR3 DNA follows: TGTGCCAGCAGTCCCTCGGACAATGAGCAGTTCTTC. It is translated as CASSPSDNEQFF.

This clonotype was detected ten times or more. The V gene is TRBV5-1, the J gene TRBJ2-3; TRBD2 aligns across 8 bases. With V trimmed by 0 bases and J by 6 bases, 3 bases remained unmatched. In germline, CDR1 is SGHRS, CDR2 YFSETQ. The CDR3 is made up of 14 amino acids. CDR3: CASSLGTSLDTQYF. The DNA for the CDR3 is TGCGCCAGCAGCTTGGGGACTAGCTTGGATACGCAGTATTTT.

This clonotype was seen a handful of times. The chain joins TRBV20-1 to TRBJ2-7, with D tentatively TRBD1 (5 bases). Germline values: CDR1 DFQATT, CDR2 SNEGSKA (reference sequence). V was trimmed by 0 bases and J by 0 bases, leaving 21 bases between them. This CDR3 is 18 amino acids long. The CDR3: CSARDLVQGTATSYEQYF. The CDR3 DNA is TGCAGTGCTAGAGACCTGGTGCAGGGAACCGCCACCTCCTACGAGCAGTACTTC.

This clonotype occurred a few times. The V call is TRBV5-8, the J call TRBJ2-7; 8 nucleotides agree with TRBD2. V lost 0 bases to trimming and J lost 4 bases; unmatched junction nucleotides: 15. The germline V gene encodes CDR1 SGHTS and CDR2 YDEGEE. The CDR3 is 18 residues long. CDR3 sequence (DNA): TGTGCCAGCAGCTTGGAGGAGGACACTAGCGGTATTTTATACGAGCAGTACTTC. Residues: CASSLEEDTSGILYEQYF.